The 16 T cell receptor beta chains below come from one sample, sequenced in a study of CD8+ T cells in alopecia areata. Documented treatment: oral pan-JAK inhibitor, 5-10 mg twice daily. RNA extraction and reverse transcription yielded cDNA as sequencing template. TCRdb keeps only in-frame clones here, not all; method: immunoSEQ multiplex PCR. This sample has about 200,000 clones, with roughly 64% found just once. The sample consisted of CD4+ T cells sorted from blood, taken at week 24, from a patient treated with tofacitinib. The receptors originated from a human donor with alopecia areata.

This clone was seen a handful of times. The chain joins TRBV14 to TRBJ2-1, with unresolved D. Trimming stripped 0 bases from V and 9 bases from J, with 18 bases between. Per germline, CDR1 SGHDN and CDR2 FVKESK. This CDR3 contains 16 residues. This CDR3 reads CASSQDRSMGLREQFF. The CDR3 DNA follows: TGTGCCAGCAGCCAAGATCGGTCGATGGGCCTCCGTGAGCAGTTCTTC.

The V call is TRBV5-1, the J call TRBJ2-3; 9 bases match TRBD2. In germline, CDR1 is SGHRS, CDR2 YFSETQ. J was trimmed by 5 bases and V by 2 bases; bases with no gene match: 6. This CDR3 has 15 residues. The CDR3 region has the DNA TGCGCCAGCAGCTTTAGCGGGGGATTAGAAGATACGCAGTATTTT. Amino acids: CASSFSGGLEDTQYF.

This CDR3 reads CASSQTGTVTDTQYF. The CDR3 DNA reads TGCGCCAGCAGTCAGACCGGGACAGTCACAGATACGCAGTATTTT. The chain links TRBV23-1 to TRBJ2-3, with TRBD1 matching over 7 bases. TRBV23-1 carries the ORF label, with uncertain function. CDR3 size: 15 residues. V was clipped by 3 bases and J by 2 bases; unmatched bases: 5.

The chain links TRBV11-2 to TRBJ1-5; the D gene is possibly TRBD1 (5 bases). Germline assignment: CDR1 SGHAT and CDR2 FQNNGV. The CDR3 spans 13 residues. V was shortened by 0 bases and J by 9 bases, with 9 bases between the two germline ends. Here the CDR3 reads CASSLDVGAPQHF. The CDR3 DNA reads as TGTGCCAGCAGCTTAGATGTAGGGGCGCCCCAGCATTTT.

The chain carries TRBV30 and TRBJ1-1; unclear D gene. Germline CDR1 is GTSNPN and CDR2 is SVGIG (reference sequence). CDR3 size: 12 residues. V was clipped by 2 bases and J by 4 bases, with 8 bases between them. Written as DNA, the CDR3 is TGTGCCTGGAGTTGGGGTGTCACTGAAGCTTTCTTT. Its translation is CAWSWGVTEAFF. Filled out from reference TRBV30 and TRBJ1-1, the complete variable domain reads SQTIHQWPATLVQPVGSPLSLECTVEGTSNPNLYWYRQAAGRGLQLLFYSVGIGQISSEVPQNLSASRPQDRQFILSSKKLLLSDSGFYLCAWSWGVTEAFFGQGTRLTVV.

The V gene is TRBV29-1, the J gene TRBJ1-2, with 9 bases matching TRBD1. Germline assignment: CDR1 SQVTM and CDR2 ANQGSEA. V dropped 5 bases and J dropped 7; count of bases not matched to a gene: 20. The CDR3 consists of 17 residues. CDR3 nucleotide sequence: TGCAGCGTTTTCGATAAAGGGACAGGGAAAATTCGGGGTGGCTACACCTTC. Protein product: CSVFDKGTGKIRGGYTF.

The chain links TRBV9 to TRBJ2-3; 8 positions agree with TRBD1. The CDR3 totals 15 residues. The germline CDR1 and CDR2 sequences are SGDLS and YYNGEE. The V gene end was trimmed by 3 bases and the J gene end by 5 bases; junction bases not matched to a gene: 8. The CDR3 reads CASSESTGGGDTQYF. Written as DNA, the CDR3 is TGTGCCAGCAGCGAGAGCACAGGGGGTGGAGATACGCAGTATTTT. The whole variable domain, remainder taken from reference TRBV9 and TRBJ2-3, is DSGVTQTPKHLITATGQRVTLRCSPRSGDLSVYWYQQSLDQGLQFLIQYYNGEERAKGNILERFSAQQFPDLHSELNLSSLELGDSALYFCASSESTGGGDTQYFGPGTRLTVL.

The chain recombines TRBV7-9 with TRBJ2-5, with D perhaps matching TRBD1 (6 bases). The CDR3 sequence is 15 residues long. Trimming took off 5 bases at V and 2 bases at J, with 15 bases between the two ends. From germline, CDR1 is SEHNR and CDR2 FQNEAQ (reference sequence). The CDR3 loop is CASSQRGGQQETQYF. The CDR3 coding sequence is TGTGCCAGCAGCCAACGAGGGGGACAACAAGAGACCCAGTACTTC.

This clone was counted only a few times. This sample includes further DNA sequences coding for the same CDR3. The chain uses TRBV18 and TRBJ1-5; D possibly corresponds to TRBD1 (5 bases). CDR1 is KGHSH, CDR2 LQKENI, per germline. The CDR3 has 15 residues. V was cut by 4 bases and J by 0 bases, with 10 bases left in between. CDR3 in DNA: TGTGCCAGCTCACTCAATCAGGGTAGCAATCAGCCCCAGCATTTT. The encoded protein is CASSLNQGSNQPQHF. Together with reference TRBV18 and TRBJ1-5, the CDR3 gives the full variable domain: NAGVMQNPRHLVRRRGQEARLRCSPMKGHSHVYWYRQLPEEGLKFMVYLQKENIIDESGMPKERFSAEFPKEGPSILRIQQVVRGDSAAYFCASSLNQGSNQPQHFGDGTRLSIL.

The rearrangement links TRBV2 to TRBJ2-7; D is uncertain. Trimming stripped 4 bases from V and 1 base from J, with 11 bases between. The CDR3 is made up of 14 amino acids. CDR1 and CDR2 (germline): SNHLY, FYNNEI. The CDR3 sequence is CASSVSPRSYEQYF. Written as DNA, the CDR3 is TGTGCCAGCAGTGTATCTCCCCGGTCCTACGAGCAGTACTTC.

V usage is TRBV2 and J usage is TRBJ2-5; D is undetermined. In germline, CDR1 is SNHLY, CDR2 FYNNEI. The germline V and J ends were trimmed by 7 bases and 5 bases, with 11 bases remaining between them. The CDR3 is 12 residues long. The CDR3 is CASTVSRETQYF. DNA of the CDR3: TGTGCCAGCACTGTTAGCCGGGAGACCCAGTACTTC.

The rearrangement uses TRBV7-9 and TRBJ2-1, with D possibly matching TRBD2 (6 bases). Germline CDR1 reads SEHNR; CDR2 reads FQNEAQ (reference sequence). V gave up 10 bases and J gave up 10 bases, with 26 bases separating them. CDR3 size: 15 residues. The CDR3 DNA is TGTGCCATCCCCGAGAGGCGGGATTTGGGTGGAGAGCAGTTCTTC. Its protein product is CAIPERRDLGGEQFF.

A single count supports this clone. The chain joins TRBV2 to TRBJ1-2; D remains unclear. Germline V lookup: CDR1 SNHLY, CDR2 FYNNEI. The germline V and J ends were trimmed by 0 bases and 0 bases, with 17 bases remaining between them. This CDR3 is 18 amino acids long. CDR3 bases: TGTGCCAGCAGTGAAGCGGATCGCAGGACTGAAGCTAACTATGGCTACACCTTC. Translation: CASSEADRRTEANYGYTF.

The chain uses TRBV6-5 and TRBJ1-2; 9 bases align to TRBD1. The trim removed 5 bases at V and 4 bases at J, leaving 5 bases unmatched. This CDR3 is 14 amino acids long. Germline-derived CDR1 and CDR2 are MNHEY and SVGAGI. The CDR3 loop is CASSEDRGGYGYTF. The CDR3 coding sequence is TGTGCCAGCAGTGAGGACAGGGGCGGCTATGGCTACACCTTC.

This clone was seen a few times. This chain links TRBV9 with TRBJ2-1; a weak D match, TRBD1 (6 bases). The V gene's germline CDR1 is SGDLS and CDR2 YYNGEE. Between the trimmed V and J ends, which lost 4 bases and 12 bases, there was a span of 20 bases. This CDR3 region has 14 residues. CDR3 in DNA: TGTGCCAGCAGCCCCCGGGACATACCTAGTGGGCAGTTCTTC. Residues: CASSPRDIPSGQFF.

This clone was picked up a small number of times. This rearrangement joins TRBV5-1 to TRBJ2-7; no firm D call. Trimming left V 4 bases short and J 6 bases short, with 14 bases between. Germline CDR1 is SGHRS and CDR2 is YFSETQ. The CDR3 is 13 residues long. The CDR3 spells CASSLRAPGEQYF. The CDR3 region has the DNA TGCGCCAGCAGCCTCCGGGCCCCCGGCGAGCAGTACTTC.